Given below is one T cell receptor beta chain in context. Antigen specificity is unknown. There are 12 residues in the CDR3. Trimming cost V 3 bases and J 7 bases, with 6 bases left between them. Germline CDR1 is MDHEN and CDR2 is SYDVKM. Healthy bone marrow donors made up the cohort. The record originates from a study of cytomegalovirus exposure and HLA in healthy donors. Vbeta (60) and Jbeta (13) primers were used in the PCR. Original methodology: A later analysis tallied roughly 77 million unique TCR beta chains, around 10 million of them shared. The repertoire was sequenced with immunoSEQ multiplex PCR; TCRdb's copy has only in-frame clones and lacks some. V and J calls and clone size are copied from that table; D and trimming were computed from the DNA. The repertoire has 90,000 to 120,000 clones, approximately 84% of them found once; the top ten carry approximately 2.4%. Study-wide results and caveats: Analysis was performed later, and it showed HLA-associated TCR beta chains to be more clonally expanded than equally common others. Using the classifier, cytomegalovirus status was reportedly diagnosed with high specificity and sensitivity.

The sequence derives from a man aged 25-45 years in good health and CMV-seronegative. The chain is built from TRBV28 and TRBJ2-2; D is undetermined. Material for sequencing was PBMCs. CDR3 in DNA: TGTGCCAGCAGTTTCGGCGGCGGGGAGCTGTTTTTT. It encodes CASSFGGGELFF. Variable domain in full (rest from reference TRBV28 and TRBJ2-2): DVKVTQSSRYLVKRTGEKVFLECVQDMDHENMFWYRQDPGLGLRLIYFSYDVKMKEKGDIPEGYSVSREKKERFSLILESASTNQTSMYLCASSFGGGELFFGEGSRLTVL.